This T cell receptor (beta chain) was observed in a study of T cells after yellow fever vaccination. Background on the study: Fractions of limited cellularity were prepared by means of SMART-Seq v4 Ultra Low Input. Study-level results: A secondary response was less intense yet reached its peak sooner, at day 5 versus 15.

MiXCR was run by TCRdb on the 5' RACE reads, yielding one entry per CDR3 protein. The sample records around 530,000 distinct CDR3 sequences, 17% being singletons. Germline V CDR1 and CDR2: SGHRS, YFSETQ. The J segment lost 5 bases and the V segment lost 7 bases, leaving 7 bases of the junction unmatched. This CDR3 has 14 amino acids. Only a few counts were recorded for this clonotype. Its antigen is unknown. The chain joins TRBV5-1 to TRBJ2-5; 11 nucleotides align to TRBD1. The sequence was obtained from a man in his late teens or twenties who received the YFV17D yellow fever vaccine. The sample in question was PBMCs, obtained around 5 days after the first yellow fever vaccination. The CDR3 DNA follows: TGCGCCAGCGGAAGGACAGGGGGCGAGGAGACCCAGTACTTC. This translates into CASGRTGGEETQYF.